Only a few counts were recorded for the clone carrying this T cell receptor (beta chain). As yet, its antigen is unknown. This sample was included in a study of blood T cells in healthy people across ages. This CDR3 spans 14 amino acids. Looked up from germline, CDR1 is SQVTM and CDR2 is ANQGSEA. Findings and caveats of the study: Per million T cells, TCR beta diversity dropped roughly linearly as age increased.

Alongside a J-beta primer mix, a sample-barcoded 5' primer served in a second PCR lasting roughly 6 to 11 cycles. TCRdb ran MiXCR on the 5' RACE reads and lists one entry per CDR3 protein. In the table there are 600,000 to 850,000 distinct CDR3 sequences, around a quarter of which are singletons. The sample was also reused in another study, on T cells of mothers and their children. Turning to that study: Versus unrelated pairs, overlap was slightly higher in related mother-child pairs, without reaching significance.

The V call is TRBV29-1, the J call TRBJ2-5; TRBD1 agrees at 11 bases. The J call is in doubt because the DNA end fits TRBJ2-7 better. The sample comprised blood. The receptor was derived from a boy aged 5-17 years in good health. Written as DNA, the CDR3 is TGCAGCGTTGCTCCGGGACAGGGGGCCTACGAGCAGTACTTC. It is translated as CSVAPGQGAYEQYF.